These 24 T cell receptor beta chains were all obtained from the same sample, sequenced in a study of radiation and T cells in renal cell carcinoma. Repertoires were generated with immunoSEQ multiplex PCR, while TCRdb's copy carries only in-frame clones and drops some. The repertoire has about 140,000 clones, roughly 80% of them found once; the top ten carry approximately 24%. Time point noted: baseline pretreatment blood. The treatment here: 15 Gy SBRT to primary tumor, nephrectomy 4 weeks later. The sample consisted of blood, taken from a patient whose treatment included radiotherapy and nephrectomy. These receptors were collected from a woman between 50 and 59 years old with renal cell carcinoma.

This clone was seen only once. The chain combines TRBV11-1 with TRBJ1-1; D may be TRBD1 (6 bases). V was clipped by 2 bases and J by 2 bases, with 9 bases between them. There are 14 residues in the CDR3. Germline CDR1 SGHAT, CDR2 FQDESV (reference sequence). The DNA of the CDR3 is TGTGCCAGCAGCTTATGGGGGCCAAACACTGAAGCTTTCTTT. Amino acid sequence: CASSLWGPNTEAFF.

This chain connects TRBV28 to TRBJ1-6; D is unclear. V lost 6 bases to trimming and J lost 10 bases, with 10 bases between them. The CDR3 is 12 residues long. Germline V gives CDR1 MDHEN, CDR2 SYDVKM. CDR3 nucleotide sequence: TGTGCCAGCAGATCAGAGGAATCACCCCTCCACTTT. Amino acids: CASRSEESPLHF.

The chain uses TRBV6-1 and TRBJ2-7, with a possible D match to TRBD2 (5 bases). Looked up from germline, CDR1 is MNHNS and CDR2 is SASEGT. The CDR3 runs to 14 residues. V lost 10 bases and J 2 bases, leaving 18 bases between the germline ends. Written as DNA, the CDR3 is TGTGCCACCTCTGAGGGCCTAAGGGCCTACGAGCAGTACTTC. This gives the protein CATSEGLRAYEQYF.

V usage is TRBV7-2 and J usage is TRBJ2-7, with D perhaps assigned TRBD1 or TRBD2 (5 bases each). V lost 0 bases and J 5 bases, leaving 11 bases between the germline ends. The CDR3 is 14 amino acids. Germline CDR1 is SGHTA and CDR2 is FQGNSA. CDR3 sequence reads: CASSLARGTHEQYF. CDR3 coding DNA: TGTGCCAGCAGCTTAGCGCGAGGGACCCACGAGCAGTACTTC.

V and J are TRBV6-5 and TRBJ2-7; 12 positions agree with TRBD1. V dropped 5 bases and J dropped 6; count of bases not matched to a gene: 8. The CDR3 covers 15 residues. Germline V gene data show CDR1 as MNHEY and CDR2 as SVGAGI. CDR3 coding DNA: TGTGCCAGCAGTCCAAGGGACAGGGGGCTTTCCGAGCAGTACTTC. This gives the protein CASSPRDRGLSEQYF.

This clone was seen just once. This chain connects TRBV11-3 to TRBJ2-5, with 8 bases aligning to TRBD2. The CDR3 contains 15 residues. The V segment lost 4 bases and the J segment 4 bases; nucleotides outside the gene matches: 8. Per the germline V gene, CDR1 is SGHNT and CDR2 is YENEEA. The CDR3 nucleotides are TGTGCCAGCAGCTCTGGCGGGGGGCCGGGAGAGACCCAGTACTTC. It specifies CASSSGGGPGETQYF.

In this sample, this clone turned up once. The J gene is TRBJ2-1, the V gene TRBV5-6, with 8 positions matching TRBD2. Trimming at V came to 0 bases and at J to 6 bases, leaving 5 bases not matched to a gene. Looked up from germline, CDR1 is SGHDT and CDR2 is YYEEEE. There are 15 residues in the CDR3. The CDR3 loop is CASSLGGLASNEQFF. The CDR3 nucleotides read TGTGCCAGCAGCTTGGGTGGACTAGCCTCCAATGAGCAGTTCTTC.

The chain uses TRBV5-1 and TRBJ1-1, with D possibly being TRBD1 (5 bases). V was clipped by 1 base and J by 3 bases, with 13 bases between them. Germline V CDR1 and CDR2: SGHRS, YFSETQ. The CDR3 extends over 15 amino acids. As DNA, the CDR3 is TGCGCCAGCAGCTTGCTTGGGGCTCGGGACACTGAAGCTTTCTTT. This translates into CASSLLGARDTEAFF.

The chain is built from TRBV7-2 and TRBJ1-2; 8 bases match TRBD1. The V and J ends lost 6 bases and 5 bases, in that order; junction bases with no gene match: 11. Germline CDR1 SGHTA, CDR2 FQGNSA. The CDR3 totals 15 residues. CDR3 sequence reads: CASRAGGNVDYGYTF. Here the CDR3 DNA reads TGTGCCAGCAGGGCAGGGGGCAATGTGGATTATGGCTACACCTTC.

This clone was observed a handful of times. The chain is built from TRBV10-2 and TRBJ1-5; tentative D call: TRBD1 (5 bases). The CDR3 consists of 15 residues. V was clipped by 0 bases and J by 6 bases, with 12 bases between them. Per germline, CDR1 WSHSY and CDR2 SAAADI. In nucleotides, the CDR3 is TGCGCCAGCAGTGAGTCGGACGAGGGGAGTCAGCCCCAGCATTTT. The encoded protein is CASSESDEGSQPQHF.

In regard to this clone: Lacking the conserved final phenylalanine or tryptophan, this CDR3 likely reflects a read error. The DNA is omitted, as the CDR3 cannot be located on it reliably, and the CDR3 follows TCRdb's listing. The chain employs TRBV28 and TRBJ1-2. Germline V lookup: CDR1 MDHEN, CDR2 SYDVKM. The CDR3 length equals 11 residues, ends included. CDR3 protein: CASSSYRREKP.

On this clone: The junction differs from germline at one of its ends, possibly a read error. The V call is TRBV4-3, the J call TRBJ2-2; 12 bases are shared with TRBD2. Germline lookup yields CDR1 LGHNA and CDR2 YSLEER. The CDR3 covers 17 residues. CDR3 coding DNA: TGCGCCAGCAGCCAAGCTCTAGCGGGGGGGCCCACCGGGGAGCTGTCTTTT. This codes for CASSQALAGGPTGELSF.

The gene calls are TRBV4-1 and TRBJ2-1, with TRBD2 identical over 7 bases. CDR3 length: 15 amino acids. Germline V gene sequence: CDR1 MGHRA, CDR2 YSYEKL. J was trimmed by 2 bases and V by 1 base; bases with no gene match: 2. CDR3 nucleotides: TGCGCCAGCAGCCAAGGGCTAGCGGCCTACAATGAGCAGTTCTTC. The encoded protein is CASSQGLAAYNEQFF.

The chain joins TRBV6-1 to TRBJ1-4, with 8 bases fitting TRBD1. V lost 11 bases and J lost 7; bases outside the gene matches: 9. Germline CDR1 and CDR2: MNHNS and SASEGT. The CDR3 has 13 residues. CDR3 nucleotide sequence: TGTGCCGACCCGGGACAGGAGGGTGAAAAACTGTTTTTT. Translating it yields CADPGQEGEKLFF.

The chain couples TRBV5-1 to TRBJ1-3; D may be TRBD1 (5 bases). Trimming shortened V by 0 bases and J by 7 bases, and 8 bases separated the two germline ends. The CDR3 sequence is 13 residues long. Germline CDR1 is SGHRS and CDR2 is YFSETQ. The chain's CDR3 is CASSLDWGNTIYF. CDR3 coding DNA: TGCGCCAGCAGCTTGGATTGGGGGAACACCATATATTTT.

The CDR3 nucleotides are TGTGCCAATGACAGGACAGGGGCCTACGAGCAGTACTTC. Translation gives CANDRTGAYEQYF. The chain uses TRBV30 and TRBJ2-7; 9 bases align to TRBD1. The CDR3 runs 13 residues. V was pared by 8 bases and J by 2 bases, with 7 bases of the junction left unmatched. Looked up from germline, CDR1 is GTSNPN and CDR2 is SVGIG (reference sequence).

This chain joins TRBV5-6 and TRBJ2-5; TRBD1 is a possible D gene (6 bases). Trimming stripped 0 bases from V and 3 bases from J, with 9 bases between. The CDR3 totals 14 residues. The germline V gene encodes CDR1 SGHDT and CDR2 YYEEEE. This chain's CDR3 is CASSLGTAEETQYF. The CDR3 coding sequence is TGTGCCAGCAGCTTGGGGACAGCCGAAGAGACCCAGTACTTC.

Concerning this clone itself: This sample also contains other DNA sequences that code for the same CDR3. In DNA, the CDR3 is TGCAGTGCTTTACAAGAGACCCAGTACTTC. Protein product: CSALQETQYF. The rearrangement links TRBV20-1 to TRBJ2-5; D unresolved. CDR1 is DFQATT, CDR2 SNEGSKA, per germline (reference sequence). The CDR3 has 10 amino acids. V lost 5 bases and J lost 2, with 3 bases in between.

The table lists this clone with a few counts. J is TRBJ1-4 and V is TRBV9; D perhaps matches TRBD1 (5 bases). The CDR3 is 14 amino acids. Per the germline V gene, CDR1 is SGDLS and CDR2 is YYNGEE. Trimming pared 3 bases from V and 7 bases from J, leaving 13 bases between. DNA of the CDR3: TGTGCCAGCAGCGAGACAGACGGGGGTGAAAAACTGTTTTTT. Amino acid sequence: CASSETDGGEKLFF.

For the CDR3, the DNA is TGTGCCAGCAGTGAGGGACAGGGATGGGAGCCCCAGCATTTT. Protein: CASSEGQGWEPQHF. The chain links TRBV6-1 to TRBJ1-5; 9 positions agree with TRBD1. Germline V gene lookup returns CDR1 MNHNS and CDR2 SASEGT. V trimming: 3 bases; J trimming: 8 bases; junction bases outside the gene matches: 5. The CDR3 covers 14 residues.

This CDR3 reads CASSIWQGDQPQHF. DNA for the CDR3: TGTGCCAGTAGTATCTGGCAGGGTGATCAGCCCCAGCATTTT. The chain uses TRBV19 and TRBJ1-5; D is perhaps TRBD1 (5 bases). Trimming cost V 3 bases and J 5 bases, with 11 bases left between them. The germline gives CDR1 LNHDA, CDR2 SQIVND (reference sequence). CDR3 length: 14 amino acids.

CDR3 sequence (DNA): TGTGCCAGCAGCCAAGAATGGGGGCCCGGGGAGCTGTTTTTT. It is translated as CASSQEWGPGELFF. The V and J genes are TRBV14 and TRBJ2-2; the D gene is possibly TRBD1 (6 bases). The germline V gene has CDR1 SGHDN and CDR2 FVKESK. With 0 bases removed from V and 6 bases from J, the gap between germline ends came to 8 bases. The CDR3 length is 14 residues.

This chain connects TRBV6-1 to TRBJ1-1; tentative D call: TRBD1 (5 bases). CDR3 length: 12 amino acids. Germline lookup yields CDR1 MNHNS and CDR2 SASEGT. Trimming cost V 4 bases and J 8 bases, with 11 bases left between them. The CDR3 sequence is CASSGQRVEAFF. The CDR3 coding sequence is TGTGCCAGCAGTGGACAGAGGGTGGAAGCTTTCTTT.

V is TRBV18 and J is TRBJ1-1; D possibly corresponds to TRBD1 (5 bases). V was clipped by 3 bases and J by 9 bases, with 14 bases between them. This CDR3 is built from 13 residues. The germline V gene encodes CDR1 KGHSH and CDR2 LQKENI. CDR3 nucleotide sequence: TGTGCCAGCTCACCCCCGGGACGCACGCAAGCTTTCTTT. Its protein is CASSPPGRTQAFF.